One and the same sample provided the 4 T cell receptor beta chains below, sequenced in a study of monozygotic twins with inflammatory bowel disease. From its re-call of the 5' RACE reads, TCRdb lists each CDR3 protein once, without DNA. Its table records about 380,000 distinct CDR3 sequences. Sequencing used blood. The receptors were gathered from a human donor with ulcerative colitis or Crohn's disease, or a healthy co-twin of an affected twin (not recorded which).

The rearrangement links TRBV18 to TRBJ2-7; TCRdb picks TRBD1, but there is no DNA to check that call. This CDR3 spans 16 amino acids. The V gene's germline CDR1 is KGHSH and CDR2 LQKENI. The CDR3 here is CASSPPPRQGTYEQYF.

The J gene is TRBJ1-1, the V gene TRBV11-3; without DNA, the TCRdb call of TRBD1 cannot be checked. This CDR3 comprises 14 residues. CDR1 SGHNT and CDR2 YENEEA come from the germline V gene. The CDR3 spells CASSQRTGNTEAFF. The full variable domain, completed using reference TRBV11-3 and TRBJ1-1, is EAGVVQSPRYKIIEKKQPVAFWCNPISGHNTLYWYLQNLGQGPELLIRYENEEAVDDSQLPKDRFSAERLKGVDSTLKIQPAELGDSAVYLCASSQRTGNTEAFFGQGTRLTVV.

The chain links TRBV4-1 to TRBJ1-1. CDR1 and CDR2 from the germline V gene are MGHRA and YSYEKL. There are 14 residues in the CDR3. The CDR3: CASSPGRSGTEAFF.

The J gene is TRBJ1-4, the V gene TRBV7-2; checking the TCRdb D call of TRBD1 is not possible without DNA. The CDR3 is 17 amino acids. Germline-derived CDR1 and CDR2 are SGHTA and FQGNSA. The CDR3 loop is CASSPSVGGGGNEKLFF.